The entry below gives a single TCR beta chain sequence along with its context. The antigen is not known. The PCR was carried out with 60 Vbeta primers and 13 Jbeta primers. The repertoire was sequenced with immunoSEQ multiplex PCR; TCRdb's copy has only in-frame clones and lacks some. The sample shows approximately 200,000 clones, 65% to 80% of them seen only once. This specimen belongs to a study of cytomegalovirus exposure and HLA in healthy donors. Study-wide findings and caveats: The HLA-A and HLA-B alleles of most subjects were reportedly predicted accurately from TCR beta sequences. It was assumed in the presence/absence analyses that sequencing depth was roughly uniform across donors.

This CDR3 comprises 12 residues. Per the germline V gene, CDR1 is SEHNR and CDR2 is FQNEAQ (reference sequence). V lost 1 base to trimming and J lost 11 bases, with 11 bases between them. V usage is TRBV7-9 and J usage is TRBJ1-2; D may be TRBD1 (5 bases). The sequence was obtained from a man in his thirties or forties in good health and CMV-seropositive. Sequences were obtained from PBMCs. The CDR3 here is CASSLEGAQYTF. In nucleotides, the CDR3 is TGTGCCAGCAGCTTAGAAGGGGCCCAATACACCTTC.